This entry describes one T cell receptor beta chain. Its antigen is still unknown. At one boundary the junction diverges from the germline segment, which might be a read error. These data are taken from a study of OX40 agonist ivuxolimab in advanced cancers. Study background: Ivuxolimab is an agonistic anti-OX40 (CD134) antibody, and patients were treated with it. Whole-study results and caveats: There was clonal expansion of CD4+ and CD8+ blood T cells by week 6 at 0.1 to 3.0 mg/kg.

The method was immunoSEQ multiplex PCR; TCRdb's version includes in-frame clones alone and lacks a portion of them. This sample carries roughly 35,000 clones, around 82% of them seen once, and the ten largest clones take about 2%. The germline gives CDR1 SSHAT, CDR2 FNYEAQ (reference sequence). The CDR3 length is 15 residues. The source of this sequence is an adult with an advanced solid tumor such as melanoma, head and neck, liver or kidney cancer. The source was CD4+ or CD8+ T cells sorted from blood, collected in a trial of the OX40 agonist ivuxolimab. V usage is TRBV7-7 and J usage is TRBJ2-5, with 11 bases matching TRBD2. The CDR3 protein is CASSSLAGGPETQYF. As DNA, the CDR3 is TGTGCTAGCAGCTCCCTAGCGGGAGGTCCTGAGACCCAGTACTTC.